These 17 T cell receptor beta chains originate from one sample sequenced in a study of T cell clonotyping in hematopoietic cell transplantation. Time point here: recipient sample about 28 days before transplant, after cytoreduction. The repertoire was sequenced with immunoSEQ multiplex PCR; TCRdb's copy has only in-frame clones and lacks some. This sample yields roughly 40,000 clones, of which around 84% are seen a single time; approximately 3% belongs to the top ten. The starting material was peripheral blood mononuclear cells, obtained before stem cell transplant. These TCRs come from a man between 60 and 70 years old with acute myeloid leukemia. Some clones in this sample may be carry-over from other donors' samples.

This rearrangement joins TRBV9 to TRBJ1-6; D is unclear. V was shortened by 4 bases and J by 15 bases, with 20 bases between the two germline ends. The CDR3 runs to 14 residues. Per the germline V gene, CDR1 is SGDLS and CDR2 is YYNGEE. CDR3 sequence reads: CASSPTARAWILHF. The CDR3 coding sequence is TGTGCCAGCAGCCCTACTGCGCGGGCTTGGATCCTCCACTTT.

CDR3 in DNA: TGTGCCTGGAGTGTACGAGGGCCAGGAGGTTTGCCCCTCCACTTT. It is translated as CAWSVRGPGGLPLHF. This chain joins TRBV30 and TRBJ1-6; D remains unclear. This CDR3 has 15 residues. Germline values: CDR1 GTSNPN, CDR2 SVGIG (reference sequence). Trimming removed 0 bases at V and 13 bases at J, with 19 bases between.

This clone appeared once. This rearrangement joins TRBV27 to TRBJ2-6; D remains unclear. The CDR3 runs to 13 residues. V lost 6 bases, J lost 1 base, and 4 bases lay in between. The germline gives CDR1 MNHEY, CDR2 SMNVEV (reference sequence). CDR3 sequence reads: CASRQSGANVLTF. Here the CDR3 DNA reads TGTGCCAGCAGGCAGTCTGGGGCCAACGTCCTGACTTTC.

This clone was seen a few times. J is TRBJ1-5 and V is TRBV6-4; possible D gene TRBD1, 5 bases. This CDR3 comprises 13 residues. V was cut by 4 bases and J by 1 base, with 5 bases left in between. Germline CDR1 and CDR2: MRHNA and SNTAGT. Written as DNA, the CDR3 is TGTGCCAGCAGTGGGGGCAGCAATCAGCCCCAGCATTTT. This sequence encodes CASSGGSNQPQHF.

The chain carries TRBV29-1 and TRBJ2-5; no reliable D call. Germline CDR1 and CDR2: SQVTM and ANQGSEA. V was shortened by 4 bases and J by 0 bases, with 6 bases between the two germline ends. This CDR3 comprises 12 residues. The CDR3 nucleotides are TGCAGCGTTGGCGACAACCAAGAGACCCAGTACTTC. Translated: CSVGDNQETQYF.

The chain carries TRBV19 and TRBJ1-1, with TRBD1 as a possible D gene (5 bases). V lost 1 base and J lost 5, with 14 bases in between. The CDR3 spans 15 residues. Germline CDR1 and CDR2: LNHDA and SQIVND (reference sequence). The CDR3 here is CASSIGRGPGTEAFF. The CDR3 DNA reads TGTGCCAGTAGTATAGGCCGGGGTCCAGGGACTGAAGCTTTCTTT. Filled out from reference TRBV19 and TRBJ1-1, the complete variable domain reads DGGITQSPKYLFRKEGQNVTLSCEQNLNHDAMYWYRQDPGQGLRLIYYSQIVNDFQKGDIAEGYSVSREKKESFPLTVTSAQKNPTAFYLCASSIGRGPGTEAFFGQGTRLTVV.

The rearrangement links TRBV4-3 to TRBJ1-2; 8 positions agree with TRBD1. The CDR3 contains 17 residues. The germline CDR1 and CDR2 sequences are LGHNA and YSLEER. V lost 1 base and J lost 8; bases outside the gene matches: 15. In DNA form, the CDR3 reads TGCGCCAGCAGCCAAGTCAATCGACAGGGGTTTTCGAAAGGCTACACCTTC. It translates to CASSQVNRQGFSKGYTF.

The chain employs TRBV7-6 and TRBJ1-5; TRBD1 aligns across 8 bases. Trimming cost V 4 bases and J 6 bases; bases outside gene matches: 2. In germline, CDR1 is SGHVS, CDR2 FNYEAQ. This CDR3 is built from 13 residues. The CDR3 sequence: CASSSQGGQPQHF. The CDR3 DNA is TGTGCCAGCAGCTCACAGGGGGGTCAGCCCCAGCATTTT. Based on the CDR3 plus reference TRBV7-6 and TRBJ1-5, the full variable domain is GAGVSQSPRYKVTKRGQDVALRCDPISGHVSLYWYRQALGQGPEFLTYFNYEAQQDKSGLPNDRFSAERPEGSISTLTIQRTEQRDSAMYRCASSSQGGQPQHFGDGTRLSIL.

V gene TRBV29-1 combines with J gene TRBJ1-5, with no clear D. The length of the CDR3 is 14 residues. V was trimmed by 6 bases and J by 9 bases, leaving 21 bases between them. Germline loops: CDR1 SQVTM, CDR2 ANQGSEA. The CDR3 region has the DNA TGCAGCGTGACGACTTTTACTTCGGGTGGGCCCCAGCATTTT. This gives the protein CSVTTFTSGGPQHF.

The chain joins TRBV25-1 to TRBJ2-7, with a possible D match to TRBD2 (6 bases). Trimming left V 7 bases short and J 5 bases short, with 15 bases between. Germline assignment: CDR1 MGHDK and CDR2 SYGVNS. The CDR3 covers 13 residues. CDR3 DNA sequence: TGTGCCAGCACCCGAACCGGGGGTAACGAGCAGTACTTC. It is translated as CASTRTGGNEQYF.

This clone has just one count. The chain couples TRBV6-4 to TRBJ1-2; perhaps TRBD1 as D (5 bases). V lost 4 bases and J 4 bases, leaving 13 bases between the germline ends. Germline CDR1 and CDR2: MRHNA and SNTAGT. The CDR3 sequence is 14 residues long. The CDR3 spells CASSVEAGTYGYTF. The CDR3 bases are TGTGCCAGCAGTGTTGAAGCAGGGACCTATGGCTACACCTTC.

This chain connects TRBV4-1 to TRBJ2-3; the match to TRBD2 covers 8 bases. The germline CDR1 and CDR2 sequences are MGHRA and YSYEKL. The CDR3 length is 15 residues. Unmatched junction bases numbered 6, after V lost 1 base and J lost 6 bases. CDR3 loop: CASSQGSGTTDTQYF. The DNA for the CDR3 is TGCGCCAGCAGCCAAGGTAGCGGGACCACGGATACGCAGTATTTT.

Only a few counts were recorded for this clone. The chain joins TRBV6-5 to TRBJ1-2, with D perhaps TRBD1 (5 bases). The CDR3 has 12 residues. The ends were cut back, 5 bases at V and 7 bases at J, with 11 bases in the middle. CDR1 is MNHEY, CDR2 SVGAGI, per germline. CDR3 loop: CASSHSGGGYTF. CDR3 nucleotides: TGTGCCAGCAGTCATAGCGGGGGTGGCTACACCTTC.

The gene calls are TRBV5-1 and TRBJ2-7, with 8 bases aligning to TRBD2. CDR3 size: 13 residues. Looked up from germline, CDR1 is SGHRS and CDR2 is YFSETQ. V was clipped by 4 bases and J by 6 bases; unmatched bases: 6. Here the CDR3 reads CASSPDGGVEQYF. CDR3 bases: TGCGCCAGCAGCCCCGACGGGGGGGTCGAGCAGTACTTC.

The chain recombines TRBV9 with TRBJ2-7; perhaps TRBD2 as D (7 bases). The CDR3 runs 15 residues. Germline loops: CDR1 SGDLS, CDR2 YYNGEE. V was pared by 0 bases and J by 2 bases, with 12 bases between. CDR3 amino acids: CASSVEAGAAYEQYF. The CDR3 nucleotides read TGTGCCAGCAGCGTAGAGGCGGGGGCGGCCTACGAGCAGTACTTC.

This chain connects TRBV14 to TRBJ1-6; possibly TRBD1 for D (6 bases). The CDR3 loop spans 16 amino acids. CDR1 SGHDN and CDR2 FVKESK come from the germline V gene. The ends were cut back, 1 base at V and 4 bases at J, with 11 bases in the middle. DNA of the CDR3: TGTGCCAGCAGCCAAGTGCAGGGGAGTTATAATTCACCCCTCCACTTT. Its protein product is CASSQVQGSYNSPLHF.

V gene TRBV28 combines with J gene TRBJ1-2, with 8 bases that match TRBD1. The CDR3 runs to 15 residues. Per germline, CDR1 MDHEN and CDR2 SYDVKM. Trimming cost V 1 base and J 3 bases; bases outside gene matches: 4. The DNA for the CDR3 is TGTGCCAGCAGTTTATTAGGACAGGGTGACTATGGCTACACCTTC. This sequence encodes CASSLLGQGDYGYTF.